These 8 T cell receptor beta chains originate from one sample sequenced in a study of blood T cell repertoires in COVID-19. Here immunoSEQ multiplex PCR was the method, and the copy in TCRdb shows in-frame clones only, minus some. The sample carries around 300,000 clones, roughly 89% recorded once. Sequenced sample: PBMCs or T cells enriched from blood (not recorded which). These receptors were taken from a woman aged 55-70 years who had recovered from COVID-19.

This clone was counted many times. This chain uses TRBV7-8 with TRBJ2-7; 10 nucleotides agree with TRBD2. The germline V gene encodes CDR1 SGHVS and CDR2 FQNEAQ. This CDR3 has 13 amino acids. V was pared by 7 bases and J by 2 bases, with 2 bases of the junction left unmatched. CDR3 sequence reads: CASTGLAAYEQYF. Here the CDR3 DNA reads TGTGCCAGCACAGGACTAGCGGCCTACGAGCAGTACTTC.

The chain combines TRBV6-5 with TRBJ1-1; maybe TRBD1 (6 bases). The CDR3 runs 13 residues. Deletions cut 2 bases from V and 4 bases from J, with 8 bases between. Per the germline V gene, CDR1 is MNHEY and CDR2 is SVGAGI. DNA of the CDR3: TGTGCCAGCAGTTACGGACAGCTCACTGAAGCTTTCTTT. It is translated as CASSYGQLTEAFF.

The chain links TRBV14 to TRBJ2-5; 9 nucleotides align to TRBD1. V shed 4 bases, J shed 5 bases, and the junction held 5 bases outside the gene matches. The CDR3 loop spans 14 amino acids. Germline CDR1 is SGHDN and CDR2 is FVKESK. The CDR3 DNA reads as TGTGCCAGCAGCCCACCGGGGACAGGGGAGACCCAGTACTTC. This encodes CASSPPGTGETQYF.

This clone was seen once. The rearrangement links TRBV24-1 to TRBJ1-1; D gene unclear. The CDR3 is made up of 13 amino acids. Germline-derived CDR1 and CDR2 are KGHDR and SFDVKD. V dropped 6 bases and J dropped 1 base, with 8 bases sitting between them. The CDR3 spells CATSRPGNTEAFF. In DNA, the CDR3 is TGTGCCACCAGTAGACCGGGGAACACTGAAGCTTTCTTT.

The chain couples TRBV2 to TRBJ1-2; the D gene is possibly TRBD1 (6 bases). Trimming removed 1 base at V and 8 bases at J, with 17 bases between. Germline CDR1 SNHLY, CDR2 FYNNEI. This CDR3 spans 15 amino acids. The CDR3 DNA follows: TGTGCCAGCAGTGAAGACGACAGGTTCGACGAGGGCTACACCTTC. Residues: CASSEDDRFDEGYTF.

The genes are TRBV10-3 and TRBJ2-1; 7 bases are shared with TRBD2. This CDR3 spans 14 amino acids. V gave up 4 bases and J gave up 2 bases; unmatched junction bases: 2. Germline V gives CDR1 ENHRY, CDR2 SYGVKD. CDR3 loop: CAISAGTTYNEQFF. CDR3 bases: TGTGCCATCAGTGCCGGGACTACCTACAATGAGCAGTTCTTC.

The chain links TRBV9 to TRBJ2-1; 15 bases match TRBD2. Germline CDR1 reads SGDLS; CDR2 reads YYNGEE. V lost 3 bases to trimming and J lost 5 bases; unmatched junction nucleotides: 6. The CDR3 runs to 17 residues. CDR3 residues: CASSARGLAGGDNEQFF. The CDR3 DNA follows: TGTGCCAGCAGCGCGAGGGGACTAGCGGGGGGTGACAATGAGCAGTTCTTC.

The chain carries TRBV7-9 and TRBJ2-7; D possibly corresponds to TRBD2 (5 bases). With 8 bases removed from V and 3 bases from J, the gap between germline ends came to 8 bases. The CDR3 extends over 11 amino acids. Germline V CDR1 and CDR2: SEHNR, FQNEAQ (reference sequence). This chain's CDR3 is CASSRGYEQYF. CDR3 sequence (DNA): TGTGCCAGCTCCCGGGGCTACGAGCAGTACTTC.